This T cell receptor (beta chain) appears in the sequencing data of a study of Ad26.COV2.S vaccination and SARS-CoV-2 variants. Whole-study findings and limits: Compared with placebo recipients, vaccine recipients had higher spike-specific TCR breadth. Comparable non-spike TCR breadth was observed in vaccine and placebo recipients. Analytic work on TCR breadth and depth might have understated the full extent of total T cell responses. Substantial post-vaccination breadth of spike-specific CD8+ and CD4+ T cell responses was reported.

In its sample, this clone was seen a few times. Its antigen is as yet unknown. V was shortened by 5 bases and J by 4 bases, with 17 bases between the two germline ends. Per the germline V gene, CDR1 is SNHLY and CDR2 is FYNNEI. CDR3 length: 15 amino acids. This table comes from immunoSEQ multiplex PCR, and its TCRdb copy is limited to in-frame clones, with some not included. The sample consists of some 180,000 clones, approximately 90% of them appearing once. The V gene is TRBV2, the J gene TRBJ1-2, with D unresolved. The sequences come from peripheral blood, collected after recovery from COVID-19. The receptor's source is a human donor who had recovered from COVID-19. The CDR3 DNA reads TGTGCCAGCAGTAGGCAGCCAATGCTTGGCTATGGCTACACCTTC. As protein: CASSRQPMLGYGYTF. The variable domain in full, with the rest retrieved from reference TRBV2 and TRBJ1-2, is EPEVTQTPSHQVTQMGQEVILRCVPISNHLYFYWYRQILGQKVEFLVSFYNNEISEKSEIFDDQFSVERPDGSNFTLKIRSTKLEDSAMYFCASSRQPMLGYGYTFGSGTRLTVV.